One TCR beta chain is described in this entry. Clinical histories supplied by participants themselves formed the basis of cohort assignment. Data came from immunoSEQ multiplex PCR; TCRdb stores just in-frame clones and leaves some out. Among about 320,000 clones listed, about 89% were seen once. The CDR3 has 14 residues. The data derive from a study of blood T cell repertoires in COVID-19. Across the whole study: PBMCs, B-cell-depleted T cells, or T cells provided the cDNA or gDNA that made up the material.

The sample comprised PBMCs or T cells enriched from blood (not recorded which). The rearrangement links TRBV21-1 to TRBJ2-7; TRBD2 is the table's D call and was not checked against the DNA. TRBV21-1 is tagged as a pseudogene. The clonotype comes from a man between 60 and 70 years old who had recovered from COVID-19. The CDR3 bases are TGTGCCAGCAGCAAAGGAGGTAGTCCGTACGAGCAGTACTTC. This sequence encodes CASSKGGSPYEQYF.